This is a list of T cell receptor beta chains from one sample in a study of CD8 T cells in Susac syndrome. TCRdb fed the immunoSEQ multiplex PCR reads into MiXCR, producing one record per CDR3 protein. The sample shows approximately 180,000 distinct CDR3 sequences, roughly 92% of them seen only once. The sample comprised CD4+ T cells from PBMCs. Receptor source: a human donor with multiple sclerosis. Each CDR3 is given with its conserved first and last residue. A D gene is named only where the DNA matches it firmly. The size of a clone is reported for some rows only, either as once, few or many, or as a class for expanded clones.

TRBV12-3/TRBV12-4	NA	TRBJ2-3	NA	CASKLGEADTQYF	TGTGCCAGCAAATTAGGGGAGGCAGATACGCAGTATTTT
TRBV10-3	once	TRBJ1-1	NA	CAIRTDRVNTEAFF	TGTGCCATCAGGACTGACCGTGTGAACACTGAAGCTTTCTTT
TRBV12-3/TRBV12-4	NA	TRBJ1-3	NA	CASSPVDGISGNTIYF	TGTGCCAGCAGTCCTGTCGACGGAATCTCTGGAAACACCATATATTTT
TRBV7-6	once	TRBJ2-2	TRBD2	CASSRSGGANGELFF	TGTGCCAGCAGCCGAAGCGGGGGGGCTAACGGGGAGCTGTTTTTT
TRBV9	NA	TRBJ1-2	NA	CASSVGGTGAKYGYTF	TGTGCCAGCAGCGTAGGGGGCACGGGGGCAAAATATGGCTACACCTTC
TRBV6-1	NA	TRBJ2-7	NA	CASRPRVYEQYF	TGTGCCAGCAGGCCGAGGGTCTACGAGCAGTACTTC
TRBV28	NA	TRBJ2-5	NA	CASSPPGALQETQYF	TGTGCCAGCAGTCCCCCTGGGGCTCTCCAAGAGACCCAGTACTTC
TRBV19	once	TRBJ2-7	NA	CASSSSRGRPLEQYF	TGTGCCAGTAGTTCCTCCCGGGGGAGGCCCCTGGAGCAGTACTTC
TRBV6-2/TRBV6-3	NA	TRBJ2-1	TRBD2	CASRGTSRPLYNEQFF	TGTGCCAGCAGAGGGACTAGCCGACCACTCTACAATGAGCAGTTCTTC
TRBV29-1	NA	TRBJ2-7	TRBD2	CSVRTSALEQYF	TGCAGCGTCCGGACTAGCGCTCTCGAGCAGTACTTC
TRBV3-1	NA	TRBJ1-4	NA	CASSQDSAEKLFF	TGTGCCAGCAGCCAAGATTCAGCCGAAAAACTGTTTTTT
TRBV7-2	NA	TRBJ2-5	TRBD2	CASSLGGLAALGAQYF	TGTGCCAGCAGCTTAGGGGGACTAGCCGCTCTTGGGGCCCAGTACTTC
TRBV12-3/TRBV12-4	NA	TRBJ2-7	NA	CASSLAQGPYEQYF	TGTGCCAGCAGTTTAGCACAGGGACCCTACGAGCAGTACTTC
TRBV11-2	NA	TRBJ2-5	NA	CASSPAGGGAPPRAQYF	TGTGCCAGCAGCCCTGCGGGCGGAGGGGCCCCCCCACGGGCCCAGTACTTC
TRBV27	NA	TRBJ1-5	NA	CASSLSPGSVGPWTQHF	TGTGCCAGCAGTTTATCCCCGGGCAGCGTGGGTCCTTGGACCCAGCATTTT
TRBV5-1	NA	TRBJ1-4	NA	CASSGGSTQNEKLFF	TGCGCCAGCAGCGGGGGGTCCACCCAAAATGAAAAACTGTTTTTT
TRBV4-2	NA	TRBJ2-4	NA	CASSQDSGAGTKNIQYF	TGTGCCAGCAGCCAAGACTCCGGGGCTGGGACCAAAAACATTCAGTACTTC
TRBV5-6	NA	TRBJ2-7	TRBD2	CASSFTSGRVSYEQYF	TGTGCCAGCAGCTTCACTAGCGGGAGGGTCTCCTACGAGCAGTACTTC
TRBV29-1	once	TRBJ2-7	NA	CSVDVGAGEQYF	TGCAGCGTTGACGTTGGGGCTGGCGAGCAGTACTTC
TRBV11-2	NA	TRBJ2-5	TRBD1	CASSAGQGMETQYF	TGTGCCAGCAGCGCCGGACAGGGAATGGAGACCCAGTACTTC
TRBV19	NA	TRBJ2-4	NA	CASSIQDSFKNIQYF	TGTGCCAGTAGTATTCAGGACAGTTTCAAAAACATTCAGTACTTC
TRBV6-5	NA	TRBJ2-2	TRBD1	CASSKDRVHTGELFF	TGTGCCAGCAGTAAGGACAGGGTTCACACCGGGGAGCTGTTTTTT